This T cell receptor (beta chain) was sequenced for a study of T cell responses to AZD1222 COVID-19 vaccine. Findings and limits, study-wide: Spike-specific TCR breadth and depth both grew after two AZD1222 doses. Most donors were white British, females outnumbered males, and clonal diversity was possibly underestimated. AZD1222 recipients seropositive at baseline numbered only six or seven.

Only in-frame clones appear in the TCRdb table, and some are missing; sequencing was by immunoSEQ multiplex PCR. The table lists about 140,000 clones. In regard to this clone: Its specificity is not known.

Germline V gives CDR1 SGHRS, CDR2 YFSETQ. Between the trimmed V and J ends, which lost 0 bases and 4 bases, there was a span of 12 bases. The CDR3 totals 15 residues. The chain joins TRBV5-1 to TRBJ2-3, with D possibly TRBD2 on 6 matching bases. Specimen: peripheral blood. This TCR was sampled from an adult in good health. The CDR3: CASSLDAGSSDTQYF. CDR3 nucleotide sequence: TGCGCCAGCAGCTTGGATGCGGGGTCGTCAGATACGCAGTATTTT.